These 21 T cell receptor beta chains came from one sample sequenced in a study of T cell responses to AZD1222 COVID-19 vaccine. Profiled with immunoSEQ multiplex PCR; TCRdb holds only in-frame clones, not every one. The data contain 200,000 to 250,000 clones, roughly 91% of them seen just once; the ten biggest clones take up approximately 1%. The source was peripheral blood, collected on day 0 of MenACWY control vaccination. Source of these receptors: an adult in good health.

This clone was seen only once. This rearrangement joins TRBV3-1 (or the pseudogene TRBV3-2) to TRBJ2-6; 7 nucleotides align to TRBD1. This CDR3 contains 19 residues. Trimming cost V 0 bases and J 0 bases; bases outside gene matches: 8. In germline, CDR1 is LGHDT, CDR2 YNNKEL (reference sequence). Written as DNA, the CDR3 is TGTGCCAGCAGCCAAGATAACCCCAGGGGGTCCTCTGGGGCCAACGTCCTGACTTTC. Amino acid sequence: CASSQDNPRGSSGANVLTF.

The CDR3 spells CASSQDGGGVAYNEQFF. CDR3 nucleotide sequence: TGCGCCAGCAGCCAAGATGGCGGGGGGGTAGCCTACAATGAGCAGTTCTTC. V is TRBV4-1 and J is TRBJ2-1; TRBD2 agrees at 9 bases. J was trimmed by 2 bases and V by 0 bases; bases with no gene match: 5. The length of the CDR3 is 17 residues. Germline lookup yields CDR1 MGHRA and CDR2 YSYEKL.

This chain connects TRBV2 to TRBJ2-7, with D uncertain. Trimming cost V 5 bases and J 3 bases, with 8 bases left between them. The CDR3 contains 12 residues. Germline CDR1 reads SNHLY; CDR2 reads FYNNEI. The DNA of the CDR3 is TGTGCCAGCAGTTATCACGGCTACGAGCAGTACTTC. It yields the protein CASSYHGYEQYF.

V gene TRBV19 combines with J gene TRBJ1-2; 8 bases are shared with TRBD1. V shed 1 base and J 7 bases; nucleotides not matched to a gene: 5. CDR1 is LNHDA, CDR2 SQIVND, per germline (reference sequence). CDR3 length: 14 residues. CDR3 residues: CASSIGTGIGGYTF. The CDR3 DNA sequence: TGTGCCAGTAGTATAGGGACAGGGATCGGTGGCTACACCTTC. The entire variable domain, with the rest obtained from reference TRBV19 and TRBJ1-2, is as follows: DGGITQSPKYLFRKEGQNVTLSCEQNLNHDAMYWYRQDPGQGLRLIYYSQIVNDFQKGDIAEGYSVSREKKESFPLTVTSAQKNPTAFYLCASSIGTGIGGYTFGSGTRLTVV.

This clone has a single count. One end of the junction does not line up with germline, which may come from a read error. The chain combines TRBV7-9 with TRBJ1-2, with a tentative D call TRBD1 (5 bases). The CDR3 consists of 14 residues. CDR1 SEHNR and CDR2 FQNEAQ come from the germline V gene (reference sequence). CDR3 in DNA: TGTGCCAGCAACTTACATCAGGGCAACTATGGCTACACCTTC. This translates into CASNLHQGNYGYTF. The whole variable domain, filled in from reference TRBV7-9 and TRBJ1-2, reads DTGVSQNPRHKITKRGQNVTFRCDPISEHNRLYWYRQTLGQGPEFLTYFQNEAQLEKSRLLSDRFSAERPKGSFSTLEIQRTEQGDSAMYLCASNLHQGNYGYTFGSGTRLTVV.

The chain couples TRBV28 to TRBJ2-7, with D perhaps matching TRBD2 (5 bases). The germline V gene has CDR1 MDHEN and CDR2 SYDVKM. Trimming took off 8 bases at V and 2 bases at J, with 13 bases between the two ends. The CDR3 has 13 amino acids. The CDR3 nucleotides are TGTGCCAGCCTTTACTCGGGAACCTACGAGCAGTACTTC. It codes for CASLYSGTYEQYF.

The rearrangement links TRBV24-1 to TRBJ1-2; the D gene is possibly TRBD1 (5 bases). In germline, CDR1 is KGHDR, CDR2 SFDVKD. This CDR3 is built from 17 residues. The germline V and J ends were trimmed by 1 base and 6 bases, with 20 bases remaining between them. The CDR3: CATSDFKQRRTPHGYTF. CDR3 DNA: TGTGCCACCAGTGATTTTAAGCAAAGACGGACACCCCATGGCTACACCTTC.

The rearrangement uses TRBV11-2 and TRBJ1-5; tentative D call: TRBD1 (5 bases). Between the trimmed V and J ends, which lost 5 bases and 0 bases, there was a span of 11 bases. This CDR3 region has 15 residues. Germline CDR1 SGHAT, CDR2 FQNNGV. The CDR3 reads CASSRAGTSNQPQHF. Here the CDR3 DNA reads TGTGCCAGCAGCCGGGCGGGGACTAGCAATCAGCCCCAGCATTTT.

This clone was counted once. J is TRBJ1-4 and V is TRBV29-1; D is undetermined. V dropped 4 bases and J dropped 2 bases, with 8 bases sitting between them. The CDR3 contains 13 residues. Germline CDR1 and CDR2: SQVTM and ANQGSEA. The DNA for the CDR3 is TGCAGCGTTGCTCAAAATACTAATGAAAAACTGTTTTTT. Protein sequence: CSVAQNTNEKLFF.

The gene calls are TRBV13 and TRBJ2-7; D might be TRBD2 (6 bases). The germline V and J ends were trimmed by 8 bases and 7 bases, with 18 bases remaining between them. Per germline, CDR1 PRHDT and CDR2 FYEKMQ (reference sequence). The length of the CDR3 is 13 residues. The CDR3 spells CASRGTAFGEQYF. In DNA form, the CDR3 reads TGTGCCAGCCGCGGGACTGCCTTTGGGGAGCAGTACTTC.

The chain uses TRBV6-5 and TRBJ1-1; 9 bases are a match to TRBD1. With V trimmed by 7 bases and J by 0 bases, 6 bases remained unmatched. The CDR3 totals 15 residues. Germline V CDR1 and CDR2: MNHEY, SVGAGI. DNA for the CDR3: TGTGCCAGCACAAAGGGACAGGGCATGAACACTGAAGCTTTCTTT. This sequence encodes CASTKGQGMNTEAFF.

This clone was counted a few times. The gene calls are TRBV30 and TRBJ2-7; D not certain. The CDR3 runs to 12 residues. Germline V gene lookup returns CDR1 GTSNPN and CDR2 SVGIG (reference sequence). V lost 0 bases and J lost 4, with 7 bases in between. CDR3 sequence: CAWSVTWYEQYF. The DNA for the CDR3 is TGTGCCTGGAGTGTAACTTGGTACGAGCAGTACTTC.

This sequence joins TRBV2 and TRBJ1-5; TRBD1 aligns across 10 bases. Losses at the gene ends were 5 bases for V and 3 bases for J; bases not matched to a gene: 4. CDR1 and CDR2 (germline): SNHLY, FYNNEI. CDR3 length equals 15 residues. This CDR3 reads CASSTTGGNNQPQHF. The CDR3 DNA reads TGTGCCAGCAGTACGACAGGGGGCAACAATCAGCCCCAGCATTTT.

The V call is TRBV5-1, the J call TRBJ2-1, with 7 nucleotides matching TRBD2. This CDR3 is 13 amino acids long. Germline loops: CDR1 SGHRS, CDR2 YFSETQ. V was pared by 0 bases and J by 8 bases, with 2 bases of the junction left unmatched. As DNA, the CDR3 is TGCGCCAGCAGCTTGGCCAGCGGGGATGAGCAGTTCTTC. As protein: CASSLASGDEQFF.

This rearrangement joins TRBV28 to TRBJ1-2; no reliable D call. CDR1 and CDR2 (germline): MDHEN, SYDVKM. V lost 6 bases to trimming and J lost 5 bases, with 10 bases between them. The CDR3 runs 12 residues. The chain's CDR3 is CASSPSYYGYTF. CDR3 DNA sequence: TGTGCCAGCAGCCCGAGTTATTATGGCTACACCTTC.

The gene calls are TRBV5-1 and TRBJ1-1; D unresolved. The CDR3 has 13 amino acids. Germline CDR1 is SGHRS and CDR2 is YFSETQ. Trimming removed 4 bases at V and 0 bases at J, with 7 bases between. CDR3 in amino acids: CASSDTLNTEAFF. DNA for the CDR3: TGCGCCAGCAGCGACACACTGAACACTGAAGCTTTCTTT.

The chain recombines TRBV6-1 with TRBJ1-6; no firm D call. In germline, CDR1 is MNHNS, CDR2 SASEGT. This CDR3 is built from 14 residues. V lost 3 bases, J lost 10 bases, and 13 bases lay in between. The CDR3 sequence: CASSEVRVLSPLHF. CDR3 coding DNA: TGTGCCAGCAGTGAGGTGAGGGTTCTCTCACCCCTCCACTTT.

The rearrangement uses TRBV19 and TRBJ1-4; D unresolved. CDR3 length equals 13 residues. Trimming took off 3 bases at V and 8 bases at J, with 10 bases between the two ends. The germline V gene encodes CDR1 LNHDA and CDR2 SQIVND (reference sequence). In DNA, the CDR3 is TGTGCCAGTAGTATGAAGGTAGCCGAAAAACTGTTTTTT. Protein: CASSMKVAEKLFF.

The V call is TRBV28, the J call TRBJ1-2, with a weak D call TRBD1 (5 bases). The CDR3 contains 14 residues. CDR1 is MDHEN, CDR2 SYDVKM, per germline. The ends were cut back, 5 bases at V and 7 bases at J, with 17 bases in the middle. DNA for the CDR3: TGTGCCAGCAGTCCGCGGCAGGCCGGGGGTGGCTACACCTTC. As protein: CASSPRQAGGGYTF.

The chain carries TRBV18 and TRBJ1-1; a weak D match, TRBD1 (5 bases). V was trimmed by 4 bases and J by 7 bases, leaving 7 bases between them. The CDR3 sequence is 11 residues long. Looked up from germline, CDR1 is KGHSH and CDR2 is LQKENI. The CDR3 region has the DNA TGTGCCAGCTCACTAGACAGTGAAGCTTTCTTT. This codes for CASSLDSEAFF.

V is TRBV6-2 or TRBV6-3 and J is TRBJ2-7; no firm D call. Germline V gene data show CDR1 as MNHEY and CDR2 as SVGEGT. The CDR3 covers 17 residues. Between the trimmed V and J ends, which lost 4 bases and 2 bases, there was a span of 21 bases. In DNA form, the CDR3 reads TGTGCCAGCAGTTCACTTCGATCTACGGGCCGCGCCTACGAGCAGTACTTC. Translating it yields CASSSLRSTGRAYEQYF.